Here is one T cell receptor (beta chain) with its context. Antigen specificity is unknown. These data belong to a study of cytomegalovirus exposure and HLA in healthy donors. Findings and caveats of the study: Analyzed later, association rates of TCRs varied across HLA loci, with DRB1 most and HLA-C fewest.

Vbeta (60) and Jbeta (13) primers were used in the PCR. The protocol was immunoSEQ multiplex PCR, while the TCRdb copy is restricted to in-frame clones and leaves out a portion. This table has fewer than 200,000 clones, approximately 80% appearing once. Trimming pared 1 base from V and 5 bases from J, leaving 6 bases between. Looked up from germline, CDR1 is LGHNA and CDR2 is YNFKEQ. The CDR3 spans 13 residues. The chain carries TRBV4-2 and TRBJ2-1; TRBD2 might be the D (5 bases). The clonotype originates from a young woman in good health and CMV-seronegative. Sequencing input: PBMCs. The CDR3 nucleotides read TGTGCCAGCAGCCAAGCGGGGAACAATGAGCAGTTCTTC. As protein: CASSQAGNNEQFF.